This TCR beta chain comes out of a study of cytomegalovirus exposure and HLA in healthy donors (dated by TCRdb to 2016 to 2017). Study-wide context: In an earlier analysis of under 750 of the donors, around 290 Gb of sequence data and 117 million unique TCR beta sequences from 150 million to 200 million T cells were reported. Typing coverage differed by locus: A, B, C, DRB1 and DQB1 were typed in roughly 620-630 donors, DQA1 in about 500, DPA1 in over 600, and DPB1 in 450 to 480. Rather than using new phenotypic data, the later analysis identified candidate immune exposures from TCR beta sequences and from how often those sequences occurred across donors. Because of strong linkage in the cohort, a handful of DR-DQ haplotypes were treated as single units for association and clustering. The study profiled the T cell repertoires of 550 to 700 subjects by immunosequencing and related them to cytomegalovirus serostatus. About 330 gigabases of sequencing data and 75 million to 85 million unique TCR sequences made up an early release that covered several hundred HLA-typed donors. Alongside the repertoire data, information on donor age, sex, ethnicity and CMV serostatus was compiled. All discovery cohort repertoires had been generated on a single sequencing platform. A later analysis re-examined previously published TCR beta repertoires from about 670 donors and added high-resolution HLA genotyping to investigate patterns of TCR occurrence. Across approximately 400 genotyped donors of the cohort, an average of approximately 240,000 unique TCR beta nucleotide sequences per donor were sequenced, and 15% to 20% of those sequences were non-productive. The study was designed to test whether signatures of past pathogen exposure could be identified by cataloging public T cell receptors. Of the approximately 370 genotyped donors, 75% to 85% were placed in the genetic ancestry cluster associated with self-reported Caucasian donors. An earlier analysis of 587 of the donors used high-throughput TCR beta sequencing to judge whether each TCR beta V gene segment behaved as functional or pseudogenic. To predict cytomegalovirus infection status, the study brought together high-throughput TCR immunosequencing, statistical association of individual TCRs with disease status, and machine learning. HLA typing covered class I and class II loci at four-digit resolution. A separate validation cohort of 100 to 150 different subjects was used in addition to the roughly 670-subject first cohort. A later genetic analysis took genome-wide SNP genotypes for 398 of the 666 donors and used that subset as a discovery cohort. Broader findings and caveats from the paper: At a false discovery rate of 0.05, a later analysis linked fewer than 20,000 TCR beta sequences to specific HLA alleles. About 15 rarely observed V segments, including chromosome 9 orphons, were excluded from the earlier analysis of approximately 600 of the donors because counts were too low. A further reported finding was that TCR beta sequences accurately predicted the HLA-A and HLA-B alleles for most subjects in the first cohort. In a later analysis, HLA-associated TCR beta chains were found to be more clonally expanded and to have lower generation probabilities than equally common non-associated chains. According to the authors, the approach could potentially be generalized to other disease states and immunological phenotypes. Most CMV-associated TCR beta chains appeared to be HLA-restricted in a later analysis, and the HLA associations seemed to be driven largely by CMV exposure. In a later genetic analysis, fewer N-insertions in productive TCRs were reported among donors in an Asian-associated ancestry cluster than the roughly 700-donor mean. When HLA alleles, especially DR and DQ, strongly co-occurred, TCR associations were difficult to assign to individual alleles. An earlier analysis of approximately 540 of the donors showed that most TCR beta V segments appeared in productive rearrangements either about 87% or about 30% of the time, which broadly matched IMGT annotations. V-gene and J-gene trimming of TCR beta chains was associated with a missense DCLRE1C variant in a later genetic analysis, and the association was replicated in an independent cohort. HLA typing was unavailable for some donors at each locus, so association tests used only the typed subset. Across donors, most TCR sequences were observed very rarely, whereas some public TCRs were present in many individuals. The 87-base-pair reads could not distinguish some IMGT-functional V segments, including TRBV6-2 and TRBV6-3, so those segments were excluded. A later analysis reported that several top co-occurrence clusters appeared linked to parvovirus B19, influenza, CMV and Epstein-Barr virus. The cohort was sequenced for TCR beta chains only, and without alpha or paired-chain data the features that could be detected were limited. The classifier was reported to diagnose cytomegalovirus status with high specificity and sensitivity in both the original cohort and the validation cohort. The study gave a list of some 150 TCR beta chains associated with cytomegalovirus. The only immune exposure information available for the cohort was CMV serostatus. In a later analysis, the rate of TCR association differed among HLA loci, with DRB1 alleles having the most associated TCRs and HLA-C alleles having the fewest. The presence/absence analyses assumed that sequencing depth was roughly uniform across donors, and that assumption may not be true. Linkage disequilibrium might explain the correlated functional status among segregating V segments, but an unknown experimental factor could not be ruled out. In vitro tests confirmed that a few of the cytomegalovirus-associated TCR beta chains recognize cytomegalovirus antigens. A cluster of highly shared sequence variants was judged likely to represent a technical artifact of the sequencing pipeline.

Libraries were built with the immunoSEQ multiplex PCR assay. A mixture of 60 forward primers for TCR Vbeta segments and 13 reverse primers for TCR Jbeta segments was used in the multiplex PCR. The CDR3 region of rearranged TCR beta genes was amplified from genomic DNA with a multiplex PCR assay. Amplified TCR beta libraries were sequenced as 87-base-pair reads on the Illumina HiSeq System. The original methods were these. Across the 500 to 850 repertoires, a later analysis counted 60 million to 90 million unique TCR beta chains, around 10 million of which were shared by at least two donors. Raw reads were error-corrected and collapsed into unique sequences by a nearest-neighbor algorithm in which closely related sequences were merged to remove PCR and sequencing errors. Alignment of CDR3 sequences to IMGT reference sequences was used to assign V, D and J gene segments. Each retained sequence needed at least a six-nucleotide match to both a V gene segment and a J gene segment. A rearrangement was called productive if the CDR3 had no stop codons and remained in frame with V and J, and every other rearrangement was called non-productive. CDR3 was defined according to IMGT convention as the region running from the second conserved V-encoded cysteine to the conserved J-encoded phenylalanine. The earlier analysis of about 610 of the donors excluded any sequence lacking an unambiguous match to a single V gene segment. In an earlier analysis of approximately 590 of the donors, a V segment was called functional when productive rearrangements were above 56.7%, and segregating when the standard deviation between donors exceeded 5%. A statistical classification framework was built to diagnose cytomegalovirus status from the catalog of TCR beta chain sequences. In a later analysis, TCR nucleotide sequences were compared against IMGT/GENE-DB human TR gene sequences so that V and J genes could be assigned. The TCRdist pipeline was used in a later analysis to assign CDR3 sequences and most-parsimonious VDJ recombination scenarios. In a later analysis, each TCR beta chain was defined by its CDR3 amino acid sequence together with its V-gene family, and reads lacking a unique V-gene family were excluded. A later analysis removed 592 highly shared, low-generation-probability nucleotide sequences to deal with suspected cross-contamination and a sequencing artifact. For each public chain, a later analysis derived a clonal expansion index from normalized ranks of inferred template counts within each repertoire. A later analysis computed generation probabilities with a VDJ recombination model fitted to out-of-frame rearrangements, and checked the results against IGoR. A later analysis scored TCR-TCR, TCR-HLA and TCR-CMV co-occurrence with hypergeometric tests, applying a repertoire-size bias correction to TCR pairs. False discovery rates were estimated in a later analysis by permuting HLA or CMV assignments 20 times. In a later analysis, co-occurring TCRs were grouped using DBSCAN, with TCRdist sequence similarity added in when clustering inside HLA-allele-positive subsets. Repertoires with fewer than 30,000 or more than 120,000 public chains were left out of co-occurrence clustering, as were about five repertoires with anomalous nucleotide sharing. The table was pulled from immuneACCESS by TCRdb, which kept in-frame rearrangements only. Such tables lose some clones; where checked, under half of the loss comes from unresolved V genes, and the rest has no known cause. That table supplies the V and J calls and clone size; D and trimming were determined from the DNA. Across this sample there are about 170,000 clones, with nearly 80% seen only once. The ten top clones hold almost 6.5% of the sample.

For this clone: Its specific antigen is unknown. Per-base quality was not reported, and no clone a single base away is much larger than it.

The CDR3 numbers 15 residues from cysteine through phenylalanine. Left in the record is the CDR3 DNA by itself, 45 bases read in frame from the first base. In the germline V gene (reference sequence), CDR1 corresponds to MNHEY and CDR2 to SMNVEV. Relative to germline, V is missing 6 bases and J is missing 3 bases, with 9 bases of the junction outside any gene match. The cohort comprised fewer than 750 healthy bone marrow donors. At the time of sampling, every cohort member was nominally healthy, though immune exposures that went unrecorded were likely present. The donor was CMV seropositive and was included in the group of 250 to 300 seropositive cohort members. A peripheral blood sample was provided by each donor, and peripheral blood mononuclear cells were used for TCR beta sequencing. Genomic DNA was extracted from the blood cell samples with the Qiagen DNeasy Blood Extraction Kit.

Sequencing input: PBMCs. This TCR was sampled from a man aged 35-49 years in good health and CMV-seropositive. Here the chain combines TRBV27 and TRBJ2-3, and 7 bases in between align with TRBD1. The DNA sequence is given as TGTGCCAGCAGCCTACACAGGGGTGGGACAGATACGCAGTATTTT. Its translation reads: CASSLHRGGTDTQYF.